This T cell receptor beta chain emerged from a study of technical replicates of blood from four donors (dated by TCRdb to between 2016 and 2019). The receptor library was made with the immunoSEQ multiplex PCR assay. Here the immuneACCESS table is served through TCRdb, limited to in-frame sequences with V and J called. Missing clones are a known gap in these copies; in checked studies unresolved V genes cover under half, and the rest lacks a known reason. In this sample the table shows around 76,000 clones, 95% to 98% of which occur a single time. The top ten clones comprise less than 0.25% of the sample. Comment on this clone: What this receptor recognizes is not known. There are no base qualities to consult, and no much larger clone falls within one base.

The CDR3 covers 12 residues, taking in both the cysteine and the phenylalanine. Only the CDR3 DNA is retained, 36 bases long and in frame from the first base. CDR1 and CDR2, looked up from the germline V gene (reference sequence), are SGHNT and YYREEE. V is pared back by 10 bases and J by 4 bases, with 12 bases lying between the germline termini. The chain joins TRBV5-4 to TRBJ1-3, with no reliable assignment of the D segment. This TCR came from a human donor in good health. Sequenced material: T cells isolated from PBMCs. The CDR3 protein is CACAVMGNTIYF. In nucleotides, the sequence is TGTGCCTGCGCGGTCATGGGAAACACCATATATTTT.